The entry below describes one T cell receptor (beta chain). The sample comes from a study of blood T cell repertoires in COVID-19. Study details: Spain, Italy and the United States supplied samples that represented acute and convalescent COVID-19. PBMCs, B-cell-depleted T cells, or T cells provided the cDNA or gDNA that made up the material.

Study processing details: Reference gene primer amplification gave estimated nucleated cell counts. Produced via immunoSEQ multiplex PCR; TCRdb's table is partial and in-frame only. The DNA was the basis for D and trimming; V, J and clone size are from that table. The sample carries about 480,000 clones, around 88% recorded once. Those enrolled in Seattle joined during active infection and were followed longitudinally afterward. CDR1 and CDR2 (germline): SGHTA, FQGTGA. The CDR3 spans 13 residues. V lost 5 bases and J lost 1, with 3 bases in between. The J gene is TRBJ2-6, the V gene TRBV7-3; D gene ambiguous. What was sequenced was peripheral blood. The clonotype comes from a woman aged 45-65 years with COVID-19, enrolled during active disease. The CDR3: CASSESGANVLTF. The CDR3 coding sequence is TGTGCCAGCAGCGAGTCTGGGGCCAACGTCCTGACTTTC.